A selection of T cell receptor beta chains follows, all from one sample in a study of OX40 agonist ivuxolimab in advanced cancers. The table came from immunoSEQ multiplex PCR; TCRdb's copy has only in-frame clones and leaves some out. Of fewer than 100,000 clones in the sample, roughly 89% were seen once. Sequenced here: CD4+ or CD8+ T cells sorted from blood, sampled in a trial of the OX40 agonist ivuxolimab. All receptors derive from an adult with an advanced solid tumor such as melanoma, head and neck, liver or kidney cancer. CDR3s include the opening cysteine and the closing phenylalanine or tryptophan. Each record gives: J gene, V gene, CDR3 length, CDR3 protein.

TRBJ1-2,TRBV6-1,15,CASSEWQDRGGGYTF
TRBJ2-2,TRBV27,13,CASSFIGTGELFF
TRBJ1-5,TRBV2,15,CASKEEGRGNQPQHF
TRBJ1-2,TRBV5-4,14,CASSLLNNNYGYTF
TRBJ2-7,TRBV5-1,12,CASRWQGDEQYF
TRBJ1-6,TRBV7-8,15,CASSPQGSLNSPLHF
TRBJ1-6,TRBV19,14,CASADRYLNSPLHF
TRBJ1-5,TRBV27,15,CASRYRGLGDQPQHF
TRBJ1-1,TRBV14,17,CASSQFGPGTLNTEAFF
TRBJ2-2,TRBV7-9,14,CATTGRANTGELFF
TRBJ1-4,TRBV27,14,CASRLTGWNEKLFF
TRBJ1-5,TRBV19,15,CASSIGDRNLQPQHF
TRBJ2-2,TRBV7-7,15,CASSPAGQGYGELFF
TRBJ1-5,TRBV30,13,CAWTGRGNQPQHF
TRBJ1-4,TRBV7-9,16,CASSFSPGQGDEKLFF
TRBJ2-7,TRBV27,17,CASRDQGGGSFYYEQYF
TRBJ1-2,TRBV7-9,12,CASSSIRGGYTF
TRBJ2-3,TRBV15,18,CATSRGLPGATSTDTQYF
TRBJ1-3,TRBV11-3,13,CASSLMLGNTIYF
TRBJ1-2,TRBV6-6,15,CASSYQPGGNYGYTF
TRBJ2-1,TRBV15,14,CATSRRTSDNEQFF
TRBJ2-1,TRBV4-1,15,CASRPGLAYYNEQFF
TRBJ1-5,TRBV27,13,CASSMRRDQPQHF
TRBJ1-1,TRBV7-7,13,CASSPGTGERGFF
TRBJ1-2,TRBV27,16,CASSLAWGQGVYGYTF
TRBJ2-7,TRBV28,15,CASSLLDPEPSEQYF